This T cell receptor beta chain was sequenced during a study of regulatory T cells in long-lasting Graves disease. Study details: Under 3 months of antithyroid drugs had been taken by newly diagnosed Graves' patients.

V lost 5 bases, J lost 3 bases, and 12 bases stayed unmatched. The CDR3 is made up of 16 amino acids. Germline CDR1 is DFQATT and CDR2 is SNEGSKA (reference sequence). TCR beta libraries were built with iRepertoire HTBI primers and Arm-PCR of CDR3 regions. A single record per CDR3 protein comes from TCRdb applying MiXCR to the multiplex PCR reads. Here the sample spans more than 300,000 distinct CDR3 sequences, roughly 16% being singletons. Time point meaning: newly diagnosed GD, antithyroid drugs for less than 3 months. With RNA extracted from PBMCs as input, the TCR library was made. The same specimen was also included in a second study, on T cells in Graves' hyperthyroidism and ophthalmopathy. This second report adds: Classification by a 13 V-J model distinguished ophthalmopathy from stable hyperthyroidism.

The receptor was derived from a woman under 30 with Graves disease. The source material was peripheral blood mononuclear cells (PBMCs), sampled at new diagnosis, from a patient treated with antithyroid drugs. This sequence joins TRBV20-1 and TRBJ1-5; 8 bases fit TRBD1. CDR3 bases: TGCAGTGCTGCGGGGGGGACAGGAGCACTCAATCAGCCCCAGCATTTT. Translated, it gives CSAAGGTGALNQPQHF.